The clone carrying this T cell receptor beta chain was counted only a few times. These data originate in a study of blood T cell repertoires in COVID-19. Whole-study context: Italy, Spain and the United States were the sources of the convalescent and acute COVID-19 samples. PBMCs, B-cell-depleted T cells, or T cells provided the cDNA or gDNA that made up the material.

There are 13 residues in the CDR3. Per the germline V gene, CDR1 is SNHLY and CDR2 is FYNNEI. With 6 bases clipped from V and 7 bases from J, the junction kept 6 bases outside the gene matches. Study processing details: Reference gene primers were amplified, and this amplification served to estimate nucleated cell counts. Profiling relied on immunoSEQ multiplex PCR, and the TCRdb table lists in-frame clones only, not all of them. The V and J calls and clone size are taken from that table; D and trimming were inferred from the DNA. The sample holds more than 150,000 clones, more than 70% seen once. Sequencing was performed on peripheral blood. The chain recombines TRBV2 with TRBJ1-2, with TRBD1 identical over 9 bases. This clonotype was sampled from a woman aged 80 or over with active or convalescent COVID-19. The CDR3 DNA sequence: TGTGCCAGCAGCTACCGACAGGGGGGTGGCTACACCTTC. Translated, it gives CASSYRQGGGYTF. The full variable domain, its missing parts supplied by reference TRBV2 and TRBJ1-2, is EPEVTQTPSHQVTQMGQEVILRCVPISNHLYFYWYRQILGQKVEFLVSFYNNEISEKSEIFDDQFSVERPDGSNFTLKIRSTKLEDSAMYFCASSYRQGGGYTFGSGTRLTVV.